This T cell receptor (beta chain) was identified during a study of shared clonotypes between healthy human individuals. Turning to the study itself: Every donor yielded three CD4 naive, three CD4 memory, two CD8 naive and one CD8 memory plate.

Measured with immunoSEQ multiplex PCR; TCRdb has only the in-frame clones, and not every one. This table holds 2 million to 3 million clones, around nine tenths found once. This CDR3 is 14 amino acids long. V was shortened by 0 bases and J by 0 bases, with 8 bases between the two germline ends. CDR1 GTSNPN and CDR2 SVGIG come from the germline V gene (reference sequence). Negatively enriched CD4+ T cells were divided by CD45RA into naive and memory. The source material was naive CD4+ T cells sorted from blood. Stated subset: CD45RA+ positively selected. The V call is TRBV30, the J call TRBJ1-1; D remains ambiguous. The receptor comes from a man aged 18-30 years in good health. The CDR3 region has the DNA TGTGCCTGGAGTGTAAACACCTTGAACACTGAAGCTTTCTTT. Its translation is CAWSVNTLNTEAFF.